This paragraph covers one T cell receptor beta chain sequence. This clone was detected only a few times. Its antigen remains unidentified. Base-call qualities are not available, and no considerably larger clone is one nucleotide away. The data were obtained in a study of cytomegalovirus exposure and HLA in healthy donors (dated by TCRdb to 2016 to 2017). Context from the whole study: An earlier analysis of 587 of the donors reported 250 to 350 Gb of sequence data and 117 million unique TCR beta sequences obtained from roughly 180 million T cells. Typing coverage differed by locus: A, B, C, DRB1 and DQB1 were typed in roughly 620-640 donors, DQA1 in 522, DPA1 in 600 to 610, and DPB1 in roughly 470. About 330 gigabases of sequencing data and 75 million to 85 million unique TCR sequences made up an early release that covered approximately 700 HLA-typed donors. The study combined high-throughput TCR immunosequencing, statistical association of individual TCRs with disease status, and machine learning to predict cytomegalovirus infection status. A later analysis re-examined previously published TCR beta repertoires from 500 to 700 donors and added high-resolution HLA genotyping to investigate patterns of TCR occurrence. Class I and class II HLA loci were covered by the typing at four-digit resolution. Because of strong linkage in the cohort, a few DR-DQ haplotypes were treated as single units for association and clustering. All discovery cohort repertoires had been generated using a single sequencing platform. Across around 400 genotyped donors of the cohort, an average of approximately 200,000 unique TCR beta nucleotide sequences per donor were sequenced, and roughly 20% of those sequences were non-productive. In an earlier analysis of a few hundred of the donors, high-throughput TCR beta sequencing was used to judge whether each TCR beta V gene segment behaved as functional or pseudogenic. A separate validation cohort of 100 to 150 different subjects was used in addition to the roughly 720-subject first cohort. Donor age, sex, ethnicity and CMV serostatus were compiled alongside the repertoire data. Among the roughly 370 genotyped donors, about 85% belonged to the genetic ancestry cluster associated with self-reported Caucasian donors. The aim of the study was to test whether cataloging public T cell receptors could identify signatures of past pathogen exposure. A later genetic analysis used genome-wide SNP genotypes for about 65% of the 666 donors, treating that subset as a discovery cohort. The later analysis used no new phenotypic data to find candidate immune exposures, relying instead on TCR beta sequences and their occurrence across donors. The study used immunosequencing to profile the T cell repertoires of 600 to 850 subjects and linked those repertoires to cytomegalovirus serostatus.

The library came from the immunoSEQ multiplex PCR assay. For the multiplex PCR, a mixture combining 60 forward primers for TCR Vbeta segments and 13 reverse primers for TCR Jbeta segments was used. A multiplex PCR assay on genomic DNA amplified the CDR3 region of rearranged TCR beta genes. Amplified TCR beta libraries were sequenced as 87-base-pair reads on the Illumina HiSeq System. Turning to the authors' computational methods: In a later analysis, tens of millions of unique TCR beta chains were counted across the approximately 620 repertoires, and about 10 million of these chains were shared by at least two donors. Raw reads were error-corrected and collapsed into unique sequences with a nearest-neighbor algorithm that merged closely related sequences to remove PCR and sequencing errors. Alignment of CDR3 sequences to IMGT reference sequences was used to assign V, D and J gene segments. For a sequence to be retained, at least a six-nucleotide match to both a V gene segment and a J gene segment was required. A rearrangement was called productive if the CDR3 had no stop codons and remained in frame with V and J, and every other rearrangement was called non-productive. Following IMGT convention, CDR3 was defined as the stretch from the second conserved V-encoded cysteine up to the conserved J-encoded phenylalanine. Sequences without an unambiguous match to a single V gene segment were excluded from the earlier analysis of about 630 of the donors. In an earlier analysis of 587 of the donors, V segments were called functional above 56.7% productive rearrangements and were called segregating when the between-donor standard deviation exceeded 5%. A statistical classification framework was developed to diagnose cytomegalovirus status using the catalog of TCR beta chain sequences. V and J gene assignment, in a later analysis, came from comparing TCR nucleotide sequences with IMGT/GENE-DB human TR gene sequences. Using the TCRdist pipeline, a later analysis assigned CDR3 sequences along with most-parsimonious VDJ recombination scenarios. In a later analysis, every TCR beta chain was defined by the combination of its CDR3 amino acid sequence and its V-gene family, and reads without a unique V-gene family were dropped. To address suspected cross-contamination and a sequencing artifact, a later analysis removed 592 highly shared, low-generation-probability nucleotide sequences. A later analysis calculated a clonal expansion index for each public chain from normalized within-repertoire ranks of inferred template counts. Generation probabilities in a later analysis came from a VDJ recombination model fitted to out-of-frame rearrangements, and those results were checked against IGoR. In a later analysis, hypergeometric tests were used to score TCR-TCR, TCR-HLA and TCR-CMV co-occurrence, with a repertoire-size bias correction applied to TCR pairs. In a later analysis, false discovery rates were estimated by permuting HLA or CMV assignments 20 times. In a later analysis, co-occurring TCRs were grouped with DBSCAN, and TCRdist sequence similarity was added when clustering was performed within HLA-allele-positive subsets. Repertoires with fewer than 30,000 or more than 120,000 public chains were left out of co-occurrence clustering, as were about 5 repertoires with anomalous nucleotide sharing. TCRdb provides this immuneACCESS table in a form limited to in-frame rearrangements. Some clones are lacking; in checked studies, under half of them reflect an unresolved V gene, and why the rest are absent is not known. The V and J calls and clone size are taken from that table; D and trimming were inferred from the DNA. The sample includes about 68,000 clones, with approximately 80% observed a single time. The ten biggest clones cover 6.5% to 8% of the sample.

What the work shows at the level of the full study, not this receptor alone: A later analysis associated 16,951 TCR beta sequences with specific HLA alleles at a false discovery rate of 0.05. In a later analysis, HLA-associated TCR beta chains were found to be more clonally expanded and to have lower generation probabilities than equally common non-associated chains. A few of the identified cytomegalovirus-associated TCR beta chains were confirmed in vitro to be specific for cytomegalovirus antigens. According to a later analysis, TCR association rates differed among HLA loci, with DRB1 alleles showing the most associated TCRs and HLA-C alleles showing the fewest. V-gene and J-gene trimming of TCR beta chains was associated with a missense DCLRE1C variant in a later genetic analysis, and the association was replicated in an independent cohort. Compared with the roughly 700-donor mean, donors in an Asian-associated ancestry cluster had fewer N-insertions in productive TCRs, according to a later genetic analysis. A further reported finding was that TCR beta sequences accurately predicted the HLA-A and HLA-B alleles for most subjects in the first cohort. Several of the top co-occurrence clusters appeared to be linked to parvovirus B19, influenza, CMV and Epstein-Barr virus, according to a later analysis. According to a later analysis, most CMV-associated TCR beta chains appeared to be HLA-restricted, and the HLA associations seemed to be driven largely by CMV exposure. CMV serostatus was the only immune exposure information available for the cohort. The classifier was reported to diagnose cytomegalovirus status with high specificity and sensitivity in both the original cohort and the validation cohort. Sequencing depth was assumed to be roughly uniform across donors in the presence/absence analyses, though that assumption may not hold. In an earlier analysis of a few hundred of the donors, most TCR beta V segments were observed in productive rearrangements about 87% or about 30% of the time, broadly matching IMGT annotations. The sequencing pipeline was judged likely to have produced a cluster of highly shared sequence variants as a technical artifact. Correlated functional status among segregating V segments might be attributable to linkage disequilibrium, but an unknown experimental factor could not be ruled out. Strong co-occurrence of HLA alleles, especially DR and DQ, made assigning TCR associations to individual alleles difficult. A total of about 150 TCR beta chains were listed by the study as associated with cytomegalovirus. This cohort had only TCR beta chains sequenced, and the lack of alpha or paired-chain data limited which features could be detected. Because counts were too low, 15 to 20 rarely observed V segments, including chromosome 9 orphons, were excluded from the earlier analysis of 587 of the donors. Because HLA typing was unavailable for some donors at each locus, only the typed subset was used in association tests. Across donors, most TCR sequences were observed very rarely, whereas some public TCRs were present in many individuals. The authors suggested that the approach could potentially be extended to other disease states and immunological phenotypes. The 87-base-pair reads could not distinguish some IMGT-functional V segments, including TRBV6-2 and TRBV6-3, so those segments were excluded.

The cysteine opens and the phenylalanine closes a CDR3 of 17 amino acids. Only CDR3 DNA remains: 51 bases, in frame from the first base. Reading the germline V gene (reference sequence) gives CDR1 SEHNR and CDR2 FQNEAQ. Trimmed from V: 3 bases; trimmed from J: 0 bases; junction bases lacking a gene match: 6. The cohort comprised around 690 healthy bone marrow donors. Cohort members were all nominally healthy when sampled, although unrecorded immune exposures were likely present. Of the roughly 670 cohort members, around 290 had a positive CMV serostatus and approximately 400 had a negative one, while no CMV serostatus was recorded for the donor. Every donor gave a peripheral blood sample, and the peripheral blood mononuclear cells from that sample were used for TCR beta sequencing. Genomic DNA extraction from the blood cell samples was performed with the Qiagen DNeasy Blood Extraction Kit.

The sequence joins TRBV7-9 to TRBJ1-4, with 8 bases aligning to TRBD1. Sequencing was carried out using PBMCs. The clonotype originates from a human donor in good health. In nucleotides, the sequence is TGTGCCAGCAGCTTCTCGGGGACAGGAGCAACTAATGAAAAACTGTTTTTT. Its translation is CASSFSGTGATNEKLFF.